This TCR beta chain was recovered during a study of regulatory dendritic cells for organ transplantation. Study results and caveats: Memory T cells were less diverse than naive, with memory CD8+ most oligoclonal. Memory CD8+ clonal expansion seemed more limited with regulatory than mature dendritic cells.

Measured with immunoSEQ multiplex PCR; TCRdb has only the in-frame clones, and not every one. The table has under 50,000 clones, 90% to 95% seen once. With respect to this clone: As yet, its antigen is unknown.

Memory T cells were CD45RO+, naive were CD45RA+, sorted by FACS. The CDR3 runs 13 residues. The germline CDR1 and CDR2 sequences are MNHNY and SVGAGI (reference sequence). Losses at the gene ends were 5 bases for V and 4 bases for J; bases not matched to a gene: 2. This TCR derives from a human donor in good health. The sequencing input was naive CD8+ T cells from blood. The sample's subset: CD45RA+ naive T cells. The V call is TRBV6-6, the J call TRBJ1-2; 9 bases fit TRBD1. The DNA of the CDR3 is TGTGCCAGCAGTCCGACAGGGGGCTATGGCTACACCTTC. This translates into CASSPTGGYGYTF.